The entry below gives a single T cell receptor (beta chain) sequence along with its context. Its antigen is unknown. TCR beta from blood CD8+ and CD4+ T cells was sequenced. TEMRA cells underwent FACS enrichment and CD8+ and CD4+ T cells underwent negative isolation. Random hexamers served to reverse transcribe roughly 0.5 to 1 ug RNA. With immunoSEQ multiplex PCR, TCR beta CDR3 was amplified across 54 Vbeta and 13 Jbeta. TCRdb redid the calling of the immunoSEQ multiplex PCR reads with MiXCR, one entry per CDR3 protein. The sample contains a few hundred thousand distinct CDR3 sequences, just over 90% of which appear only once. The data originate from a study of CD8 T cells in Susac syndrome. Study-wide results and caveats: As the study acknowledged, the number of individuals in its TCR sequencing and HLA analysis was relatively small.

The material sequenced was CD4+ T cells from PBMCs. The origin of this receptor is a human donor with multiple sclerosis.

CDR3 nucleotides: TGTGCCAGCAGTTACGGAGGGGGACAGGTCACTGAAGCTTTCTTT. Amino acid sequence: CASSYGGGQVTEAFF. The chain carries TRBV6-6 and TRBJ1-1; 8 nucleotides line up with TRBD1. J was trimmed by 4 bases and V by 2 bases; bases with no gene match: 6. The CDR3 extends over 15 amino acids. Germline V gives CDR1 MNHNY, CDR2 SVGAGI (reference sequence).